The sequence of this T cell receptor beta chain was determined in a study of cytomegalovirus exposure and HLA in healthy donors. Study background: Earlier results showed roughly 120 million unique TCR beta sequences derived from about 179 million T cells.

Study-wide points: Cytomegalovirus status was reportedly diagnosed by the classifier with high sensitivity and specificity. In an earlier analysis, productive rearrangement rates for most beta V segments clustered near 90% or 30%. Relative to equally common others, HLA-associated TCR beta chains showed greater clonal expansion in a later analysis.

This CDR3 contains 13 residues. Germline CDR1 is MNHEY and CDR2 is SVGAGI. V was clipped by 5 bases and J by 8 bases, with 15 bases between them. Vbeta (60) and Jbeta (13) primers were used in the PCR. Clones were read by immunoSEQ multiplex PCR, and TCRdb kept only the in-frame ones, dropping some. The sample has 150,000 to 200,000 clones; 77% are singletons. In the case of this clone: The target antigen is unknown.

The clonotype originates from a woman aged 25-40 years in good health and CMV-seronegative. Sequenced input: PBMCs. The genes are TRBV6-5 and TRBJ1-2; TRBD1 might be the D (6 bases). In nucleotides, the CDR3 is TGTGCCAGCAGTGCCACCCAACAGGGCGGCTACACCTTC. Encoded protein: CASSATQQGGYTF.